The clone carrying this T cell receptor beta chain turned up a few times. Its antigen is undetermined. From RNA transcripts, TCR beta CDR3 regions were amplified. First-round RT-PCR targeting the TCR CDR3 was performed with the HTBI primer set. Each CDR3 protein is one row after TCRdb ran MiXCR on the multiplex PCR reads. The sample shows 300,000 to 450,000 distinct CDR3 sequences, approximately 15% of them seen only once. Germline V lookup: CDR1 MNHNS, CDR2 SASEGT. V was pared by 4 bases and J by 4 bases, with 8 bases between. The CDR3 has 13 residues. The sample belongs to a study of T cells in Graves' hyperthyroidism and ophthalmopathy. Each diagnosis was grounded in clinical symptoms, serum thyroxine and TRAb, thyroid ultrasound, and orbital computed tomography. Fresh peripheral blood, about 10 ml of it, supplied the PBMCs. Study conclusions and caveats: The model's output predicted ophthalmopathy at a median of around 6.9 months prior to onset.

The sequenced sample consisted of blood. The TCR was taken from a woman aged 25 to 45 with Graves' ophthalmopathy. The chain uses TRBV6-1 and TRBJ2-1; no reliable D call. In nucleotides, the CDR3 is TGTGCCAGCAGTGTGGGTCTTTACAATGAGCAGTTCTTC. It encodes CASSVGLYNEQFF.